One and the same sample provided the 27 T cell receptor beta chains below, sequenced in a study of identifying expanded T cells in peripheral blood. Libraries were prepared by immunoSEQ multiplex PCR; TCRdb keeps only in-frame clonotypes and omits some of them. Of around 78,000 clones in the sample, roughly 81% are singletons; the top ten hold under 20%. Material for sequencing was blood. The receptors come from a person between 18 and 70 years old in good health.

V and J are TRBV9 and TRBJ2-2; perhaps TRBD2 as D (5 bases). Deletions cut 2 bases from V and 2 bases from J, with 7 bases between. The CDR3 is 14 amino acids. CDR1 and CDR2 from the germline V gene are SGDLS and YYNGEE. The CDR3 bases are TGTGCCAGCAGCGTGGACTCCAACACCGGGGAGCTGTTTTTT. Protein sequence: CASSVDSNTGELFF.

In DNA form, the CDR3 reads TGTGCCAGCTCACCACCGGATAGCGGGATTGGTGGGCTGTTTTTT. This encodes CASSPPDSGIGGLFF. The J gene is TRBJ2-2, the V gene TRBV18; 8 bases agree with TRBD2. Germline V gene sequence: CDR1 KGHSH, CDR2 LQKENI. This CDR3 has 15 residues. The V segment lost 0 bases and the J segment 13 bases; nucleotides outside the gene matches: 10. Full variable domain (missing parts from reference TRBV18 and TRBJ2-2): NAGVMQNPRHLVRRRGQEARLRCSPMKGHSHVYWYRQLPEEGLKFMVYLQKENIIDESGMPKERFSAEFPKEGPSILRIQQVVRGDSAAYFCASSPPDSGIGGLFFGEGSRLTVL.

This sequence joins TRBV13 and TRBJ2-7; TRBD1 agrees at 10 bases. CDR1 PRHDT and CDR2 FYEKMQ come from the germline V gene (reference sequence). This CDR3 is built from 21 residues. V shed 4 bases, J shed 1 base, and the junction held 22 bases outside the gene matches. CDR3 sequence: CASSYSLSGQGDLLTSYEQYF. DNA for the CDR3: TGTGCCAGCAGCTATTCATTATCAGGACAGGGGGATTTGCTAACGTCCTACGAGCAGTACTTC. Variable domain in full (rest from reference TRBV13 and TRBJ2-7): AAGVIQSPRHLIKEKRETATLKCYPIPRHDTVYWYQQGPGQDPQFLISFYEKMQSDKGSIPDRFSAQQFSDYHSELNMSSLELGDSALYFCASSYSLSGQGDLLTSYEQYFGPGTRLTVT.

This clone was observed a handful of times. This chain connects TRBV6-5 to TRBJ1-4; 7 nucleotides line up with TRBD1. Germline V lookup: CDR1 MNHEY, CDR2 SVGAGI. V lost 6 bases, J lost 6 bases, and 7 bases stayed unmatched. This CDR3 spans 14 amino acids. This chain's CDR3 is CASRPGTDYEKLFF. CDR3 nucleotide sequence: TGTGCCAGCAGACCTGGGACAGATTATGAAAAACTGTTTTTT.

Written as DNA, the CDR3 is TGTGCCAGCAGCTTTGGGGGACTGAACCAAGAGACCCAGTACTTC. Amino acids: CASSFGGLNQETQYF. The J gene is TRBJ2-5, the V gene TRBV5-4; weak D call: TRBD2 (6 bases). V lost 2 bases and J lost 0, with 11 bases in between. The CDR3 totals 15 residues. Germline CDR1 reads SGHNT; CDR2 reads YYREEE (reference sequence). Looking up the rest from reference TRBV5-4 and TRBJ2-5 gives the full variable domain: ETGVTQSPTHLIKTRGQQVTLRCSSQSGHNTVSWYQQALGQGPQFIFQYYREEENGRGNFPPRFSGLQFPNYSSELNVNALELDDSALYLCASSFGGLNQETQYFGPGTRLLVL.

The rearrangement uses TRBV15 and TRBJ2-3, with 11 nucleotides matching TRBD1. V lost 5 bases to trimming and J lost 2 bases; unmatched junction nucleotides: 3. Germline V CDR1 and CDR2: LNHNV, YYDKDF (reference sequence). The CDR3 has 15 residues. CDR3 loop: CATSQGQGDTDTQYF. The CDR3 DNA is TGTGCCACCAGCCAGGGACAGGGGGACACAGATACGCAGTATTTT.

The chain is built from TRBV19 and TRBJ2-1; no clear D. CDR3 length: 12 residues. Trimming removed 9 bases at V and 4 bases at J, with 10 bases between. Germline CDR1 reads LNHDA; CDR2 reads SQIVND (reference sequence). The CDR3 coding sequence is TGTGCCAGCGGTGGGGTTTACAATGAGCAGTTCTTC. It translates to CASGGVYNEQFF.

This clone was picked up one time. This chain connects TRBV21-1 to TRBJ2-5; the tabulated D call, TRBD2, remains unverified against the DNA. TRBV21-1 is labeled a pseudogene. There are 15 residues in the CDR3. The CDR3 protein is CASAIKGTRKETQYF. The CDR3 nucleotides are TGTGCCAGCGCAATAAAGGGGACTAGGAAAGAGACCCAGTACTTC.

Notes on this clone: This sample includes further DNA sequences coding for the same CDR3. The chain employs TRBV7-8 and TRBJ1-1, with a weak D call TRBD1 (6 bases). V lost 2 bases and J 1 base, leaving 11 bases between the germline ends. Germline CDR1 and CDR2: SGHVS and FQNEAQ. This CDR3 contains 15 residues. The CDR3 DNA reads as TGTGCCAGCAGCTTACAGGGGCAAGGGAACACTGAAGCTTTCTTT. Protein: CASSLQGQGNTEAFF.

This clone has more than one count but fewer than ten. The junction departs from germline at one end; a sequencing error may be responsible. The genes are TRBV7-7 and TRBJ2-5; weak D call: TRBD1 (6 bases). CDR3 length: 17 residues. Germline lookup yields CDR1 SSHAT and CDR2 FNYEAQ (reference sequence). The CDR3 region has the DNA TGTGCTAGCAGCATCGGGCAGGGGCCGACCAAGGGAGAGACCCAGTACTTC. As protein: CASSIGQGPTKGETQYF.

The chain uses TRBV19 and TRBJ1-5; 7 bases are a match to TRBD1. Germline V gene lookup returns CDR1 LNHDA and CDR2 SQIVND (reference sequence). J was trimmed by 1 base and V by 7 bases; bases with no gene match: 7. The CDR3 spans 15 residues. The CDR3 here is CASIGTDLSNQPQHF. The CDR3 nucleotides are TGTGCCAGTATCGGGACAGACCTAAGCAATCAGCCCCAGCATTTT. Full variable domain (outside the CDR3, taken from reference TRBV19 and TRBJ1-5): DGGITQSPKYLFRKEGQNVTLSCEQNLNHDAMYWYRQDPGQGLRLIYYSQIVNDFQKGDIAEGYSVSREKKESFPLTVTSAQKNPTAFYLCASIGTDLSNQPQHFGDGTRLSIL.

The J gene is TRBJ1-1, the V gene TRBV9; D is undetermined. Trimming left V 0 bases short and J 5 bases short, with 14 bases between. CDR1 and CDR2 (germline): SGDLS, YYNGEE. CDR3 length: 15 residues. CDR3 bases: TGTGCCAGCAGCGTAGAGGTGGGCCGGGCTACTGAAGCTTTCTTT. The encoded protein is CASSVEVGRATEAFF.

The chain employs TRBV5-1 and TRBJ2-3, with a tentative D call TRBD2 (5 bases). The germline V gene has CDR1 SGHRS and CDR2 YFSETQ. Trimming cost V 0 bases and J 6 bases, with 11 bases left between them. The CDR3 is 14 residues long. The CDR3 DNA is TGCGCCAGCAGCTTGGAAGGTAGGAGGGATACGCAGTATTTT. As protein: CASSLEGRRDTQYF.

A single count supports this clone. The CDR3 loop reads CASSDRGRGPDTQYF. The CDR3, as DNA: TGTGCCAGCAGTGACAGGGGCAGGGGCCCAGATACGCAGTATTTT. This chain links TRBV2 with TRBJ2-3; D may be TRBD1 (6 bases). Looked up from germline, CDR1 is SNHLY and CDR2 is FYNNEI. The germline V and J ends were trimmed by 3 bases and 4 bases, with 14 bases remaining between them. CDR3 size: 15 residues.

Note on this clone: The junction does not match germline at one end; this may be a read error. The rearrangement joins TRBV27 to TRBJ1-1, with a possible D match to TRBD1 (5 bases). This CDR3 has 17 residues. Per the germline V gene, CDR1 is MNHEY and CDR2 is SMNVEV (reference sequence). The CDR3 sequence: CASSLFQGRAMKTEAFF. In DNA, the CDR3 is TGTGCCAGCAGTTTATTTCAGGGCAGGGCTATGAAGACTGAAGCTTTCTTT.

The DNA for the CDR3 is TGTGCCAGCAGCTTACAGTGGAATCAGCCCCAGCATTTT. Residues: CASSLQWNQPQHF. This chain joins TRBV5-5 and TRBJ1-5; no firm D call. The ends were cut back, 2 bases at V and 4 bases at J, with 7 bases in the middle. From germline, CDR1 is SGHKS and CDR2 YYEKEE (reference sequence). The CDR3 extends over 13 amino acids.

This clone was seen more than once but under ten times. The J gene is TRBJ2-7, the V gene TRBV19, with 9 bases that match TRBD1. V was clipped by 4 bases and J by 4 bases; unmatched bases: 8. The CDR3 consists of 15 residues. From germline, CDR1 is LNHDA and CDR2 SQIVND (reference sequence). Written as DNA, the CDR3 is TGTGCCAGTAGTACCGCGGGACAGGGTTCTTACGAGCAGTACTTC. It encodes CASSTAGQGSYEQYF.

This rearrangement joins TRBV20-1 to TRBJ2-4, with TRBD1 identical over 8 bases. The CDR3 loop spans 11 amino acids. CDR1 DFQATT and CDR2 SNEGSKA come from the germline V gene (reference sequence). V was pared by 7 bases and J by 6 bases, with 2 bases of the junction left unmatched. CDR3 sequence reads: CSGDRRNIQYF. CDR3 DNA: TGCAGTGGGGACAGGAGAAACATTCAGTACTTC.

The chain carries TRBV28 and TRBJ1-5; 8 positions match TRBD1. This CDR3 comprises 16 residues. The J segment lost 7 bases and the V segment lost 5 bases, leaving 13 bases of the junction unmatched. CDR1 MDHEN and CDR2 SYDVKM come from the germline V gene. The CDR3 coding sequence is TGTGCCAGCAGTCAGAGGACAGGGCTATTCGGACAGCCCCAGCATTTT. Its translation: CASSQRTGLFGQPQHF.

This clone came up once. The V gene is TRBV19, the J gene TRBJ2-2; TRBD1 matches at 7 bases. Germline CDR1 reads LNHDA; CDR2 reads SQIVND (reference sequence). The ends lost 3 bases at V and 6 bases at J; junction bases unmatched: 7. The CDR3 contains 15 residues. CDR3 protein: CASSILNRGAGELFF. The DNA of the CDR3 is TGTGCCAGTAGTATTTTGAACAGGGGAGCCGGGGAGCTGTTTTTT.

The chain combines TRBV9 with TRBJ2-1; 10 nucleotides align to TRBD2. This CDR3 region has 16 residues. V dropped 2 bases and J dropped 3; count of bases not matched to a gene: 5. The germline V gene has CDR1 SGDLS and CDR2 YYNGEE. The CDR3 DNA reads TGTGCCAGCAGCGTTCTGGGACTAGCGAGCTACAATGAGCAGTTCTTC. Translation: CASSVLGLASYNEQFF.

CDR3 DNA sequence: TGTGCCAGAAGCTTTCTGGGACAGGGGGCGGTTTTGGTCGTCAACGAAGCTTTCTTT. It yields the protein CARSFLGQGAVLVVNEAFF. The rearrangement uses TRBV5-3 and TRBJ1-1; 12 bases match TRBD1. TRBV5-3 is an open reading frame whose function is uncertain. The CDR3 runs to 19 residues. V lost 2 bases to trimming and J lost 8 bases; unmatched junction nucleotides: 19.

The chain combines TRBV28 with TRBJ2-3; a possible D gene is TRBD1 (6 bases). Trimming left V 5 bases short and J 7 bases short, with 7 bases between. Germline CDR1 and CDR2: MDHEN and SYDVKM. This CDR3 has 11 residues. CDR3 loop: CASSDRYTQYF. CDR3 bases: TGTGCCAGCAGTGACAGGTATACGCAGTATTTT.

This clone has more than one count but fewer than ten. This chain's CDR3 is CASSYGRNGEKLFF. CDR3 bases: TGTGCCAGCAGTTACGGGAGGAACGGTGAAAAACTGTTTTTT. The genes are TRBV6-6 and TRBJ1-4; no clear D gene. The germline CDR1 and CDR2 sequences are MNHNY and SVGAGI (reference sequence). The CDR3 has 14 amino acids. Trimming left V 2 bases short and J 7 bases short, with 11 bases between.

The rearrangement joins TRBV6-6 to TRBJ1-2; D perhaps matches TRBD1 (5 bases). Per germline, CDR1 MNHNY and CDR2 SVGAGI (reference sequence). The CDR3 is made up of 14 amino acids. Trimming shortened V by 6 bases and J by 4 bases, and 15 bases separated the two germline ends. The CDR3 DNA is TGTGCCAGCAGGTTGGGGGTGGGTACCTATGGCTACACCTTC. This encodes CASRLGVGTYGYTF.

This clone was seen only once. Other DNA sequences in this sample translate to the same CDR3. The V call is TRBV7-3, the J call TRBJ2-1; 13 bases match TRBD2. V dropped 5 bases and J dropped 7; count of bases not matched to a gene: 5. Germline V gene sequence: CDR1 SGHTA, CDR2 FQGTGA. There are 15 residues in the CDR3. CDR3 DNA sequence: TGTGCCAGCAGCCTAGGACTAGCGGGAGTTAATGAGCAGTTCTTC. Protein sequence: CASSLGLAGVNEQFF.

The chain has TRBV5-1 and TRBJ2-1; TRBD2 matches 7 bases. Per the germline V gene, CDR1 is SGHRS and CDR2 is YFSETQ. J was trimmed by 6 bases and V by 0 bases; bases with no gene match: 9. This CDR3 region has 16 residues. The CDR3 is CASSLVGAGAGNEQFF. The CDR3 DNA follows: TGCGCCAGCAGCTTGGTTGGGGCGGGAGCAGGCAATGAGCAGTTCTTC.